This T cell receptor (beta chain) originates from a study of blood T cell repertoires in COVID-19 (dated by TCRdb to the early 2020s). With regard to the full study: Collaborator samples came from the United States, Italy and Spain and covered acute and convalescent phases of COVID-19. The prospective study material was composed of cDNA or gDNA derived from T cells, B-cell-depleted T cells, or PBMCs. Deeply sampled blood TCRbeta repertoires from subjects exposed to, actively infected with, or recovered from COVID-19 were included in the dataset. The repertoires were released in a freely available public database meant as a resource for research on the immune response to SARS-CoV-2. The samples were drawn from the first 160 participants of the ongoing ImmuneRACE study and from 1,254 subjects provided by 6 global collaborators. Nearly every sample came with metadata listing a de-identified subject ID, COVID-19 status, age in years and sex. HLA class I and class II types, where available, came from metadata supplied by the sample provider rather than from assay-based typing. On the study overall, not on this receptor specifically: The quantity of clinical and demographic metadata differed by source and by participant and was supplied without curation.

About this clone itself: The clone's antigen remains unknown. No much larger clonotype is one base removed from it; base qualities were not supplied.

TCRbeta CDR3 regions were amplified from genomic DNA by means of the immunoSEQ Assay, a bias-controlled multiplex PCR. In the original analysis: Within the assay, amplification of reference gene primers was used to estimate how many nucleated cells each sample contained. Sequence reads were collapsed and filtered to measure the absolute abundance of every unique TCRbeta CDR3 rearrangement. Productive Simpson clonality was computed per sample as the square root of Simpson's diversity index over productive rearrangements. In TCRdb, the immuneACCESS table is reduced to in-frame sequences with V and J assigned. These tables do not hold every clone; where another copy was compared, an unresolved V gene accounts for under half, and the others remain unexplained. The V and J calls and clone size come from that table; D and trimming were worked out from the DNA. This sample gives approximately 150,000 clones in total; about 86% of them show up just once. Approximately 4% of the sample comes from the top ten.

Whole blood was collected in K2EDTA tubes by collaborating institutions according to the institutions' own protocols. For TCRbeta analysis, collaborators shipped samples in one of three forms: frozen whole blood, isolated PBMCs, or DNA extracted from either of those sample types. CDR1 and CDR2, looked up from the germline V gene (reference sequence), are LNHDA and SQIVND. The CDR3, from cysteine to phenylalanine, totals 13 residues. The DNA shown is the 39-base CDR3, in frame from base 1. V was cut back by 3 bases and J by 2 bases, leaving a gap of 7 bases between them. The receptor was isolated from a woman between 65 and 79 years old with acute or convalescent COVID-19. This receptor chain uses TRBV19 and TRBJ2-5; no D gene is confidently identified. The sample was peripheral blood. The bases are TGTGCCAGTAGTATCCTACTACAAGAGACCCAGTACTTC. This gives the protein CASSILLQETQYF.